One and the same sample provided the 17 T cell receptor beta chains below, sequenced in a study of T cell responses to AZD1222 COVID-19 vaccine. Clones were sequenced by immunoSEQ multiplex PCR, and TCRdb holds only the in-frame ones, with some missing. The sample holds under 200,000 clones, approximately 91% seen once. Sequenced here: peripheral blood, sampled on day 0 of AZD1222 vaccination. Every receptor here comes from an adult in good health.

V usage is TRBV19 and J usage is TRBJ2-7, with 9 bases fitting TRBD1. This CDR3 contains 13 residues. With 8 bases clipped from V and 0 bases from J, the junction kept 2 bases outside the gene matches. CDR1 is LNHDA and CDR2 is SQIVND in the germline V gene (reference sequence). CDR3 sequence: CASGQGSSYEQYF. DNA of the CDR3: TGTGCCAGTGGACAGGGGAGCTCCTACGAGCAGTACTTC.

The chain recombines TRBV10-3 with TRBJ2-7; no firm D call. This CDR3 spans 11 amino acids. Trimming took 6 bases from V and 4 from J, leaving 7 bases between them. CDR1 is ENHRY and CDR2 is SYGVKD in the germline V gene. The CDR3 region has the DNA TGTGCCATCAGCGCGCAGTACGAGCAGTACTTC. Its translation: CAISAQYEQYF.

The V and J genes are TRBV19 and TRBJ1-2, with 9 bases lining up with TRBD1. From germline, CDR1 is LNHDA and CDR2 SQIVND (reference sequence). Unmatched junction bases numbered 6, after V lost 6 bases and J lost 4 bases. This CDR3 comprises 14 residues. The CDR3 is CASRPTGGFYGYTF. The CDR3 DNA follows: TGTGCCAGTAGACCAACAGGGGGCTTCTATGGCTACACCTTC.

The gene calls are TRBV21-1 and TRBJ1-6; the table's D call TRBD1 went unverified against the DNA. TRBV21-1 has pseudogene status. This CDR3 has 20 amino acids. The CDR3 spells CASSIKPAWTGKLDNSPLHF. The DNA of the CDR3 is TGTGCCAGCAGCATAAAACCAGCTTGGACAGGGAAGTTAGATAATTCACCCCTCCACTTT.

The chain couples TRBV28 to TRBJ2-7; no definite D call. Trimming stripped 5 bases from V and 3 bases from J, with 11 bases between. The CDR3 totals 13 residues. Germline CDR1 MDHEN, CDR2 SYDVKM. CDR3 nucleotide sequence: TGTGCCAGCAGTCCCCTAAGAGGCTACGAGCAGTACTTC. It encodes CASSPLRGYEQYF.

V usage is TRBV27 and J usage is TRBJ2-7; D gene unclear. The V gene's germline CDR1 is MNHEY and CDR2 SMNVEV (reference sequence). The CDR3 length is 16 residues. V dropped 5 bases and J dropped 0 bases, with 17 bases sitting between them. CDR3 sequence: CASSTRVGLSSYEQYF. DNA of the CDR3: TGTGCCAGCAGTACCCGGGTCGGTCTGAGCTCCTACGAGCAGTACTTC.

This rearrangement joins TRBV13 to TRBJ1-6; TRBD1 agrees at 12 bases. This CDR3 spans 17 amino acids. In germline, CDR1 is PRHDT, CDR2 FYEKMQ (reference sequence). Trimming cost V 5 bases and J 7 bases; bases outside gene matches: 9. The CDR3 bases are TGTGCCAGCAGCGCATACCGGGACAGGGGGCGAAATTCACCCCTCCACTTT. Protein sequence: CASSAYRDRGRNSPLHF.

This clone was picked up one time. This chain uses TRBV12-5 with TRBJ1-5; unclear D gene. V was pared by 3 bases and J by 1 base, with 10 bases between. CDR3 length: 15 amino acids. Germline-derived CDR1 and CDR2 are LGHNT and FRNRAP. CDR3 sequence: CASGFAQVSNQPQHF. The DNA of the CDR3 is TGTGCTAGTGGTTTCGCGCAGGTCAGCAATCAGCCCCAGCATTTT.

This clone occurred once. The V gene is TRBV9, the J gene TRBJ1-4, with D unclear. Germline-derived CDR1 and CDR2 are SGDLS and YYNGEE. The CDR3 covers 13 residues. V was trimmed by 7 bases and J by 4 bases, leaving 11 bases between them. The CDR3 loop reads CASAPRGNEKLFF. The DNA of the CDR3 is TGTGCCAGCGCCCCCCGGGGTAATGAAAAACTGTTTTTT.

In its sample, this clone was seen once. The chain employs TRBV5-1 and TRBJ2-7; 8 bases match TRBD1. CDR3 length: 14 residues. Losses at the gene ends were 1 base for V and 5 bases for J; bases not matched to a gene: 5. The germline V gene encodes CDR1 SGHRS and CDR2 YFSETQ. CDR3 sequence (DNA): TGCGCCAGCAGCTTGAGCCAGGGGGCGAACGAGCAGTACTTC. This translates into CASSLSQGANEQYF. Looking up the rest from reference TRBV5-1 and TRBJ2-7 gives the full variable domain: KAGVTQTPRYLIKTRGQQVTLSCSPISGHRSVSWYQQTPGQGLQFLFEYFSETQRNKGNFPGRFSGRQFSNSRSEMNVSTLELGDSALYLCASSLSQGANEQYFGPGTRLTVT.

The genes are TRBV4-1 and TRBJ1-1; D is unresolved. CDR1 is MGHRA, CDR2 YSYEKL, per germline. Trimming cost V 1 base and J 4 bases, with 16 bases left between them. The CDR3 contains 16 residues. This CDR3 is CASSQASFKGGTEAFF. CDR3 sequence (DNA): TGCGCCAGCAGCCAAGCCTCCTTTAAGGGAGGCACTGAAGCTTTCTTT.

CDR3 loop: CATFGLTYTEAFF. DNA of the CDR3: TGTGCCACGTTCGGACTCACCTACACTGAAGCTTTCTTT. This sequence joins TRBV28 and TRBJ1-1; D remains ambiguous. The ends were cut back, 10 bases at V and 3 bases at J, with 15 bases in the middle. CDR3 length equals 13 residues. Germline V gene sequence: CDR1 MDHEN, CDR2 SYDVKM.

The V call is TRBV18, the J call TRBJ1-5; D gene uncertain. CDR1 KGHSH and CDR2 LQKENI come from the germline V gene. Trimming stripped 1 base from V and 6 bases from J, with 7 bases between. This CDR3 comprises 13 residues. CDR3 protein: CASSPQGPQPQHF. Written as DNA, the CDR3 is TGTGCCAGCTCACCACAAGGACCTCAGCCCCAGCATTTT.

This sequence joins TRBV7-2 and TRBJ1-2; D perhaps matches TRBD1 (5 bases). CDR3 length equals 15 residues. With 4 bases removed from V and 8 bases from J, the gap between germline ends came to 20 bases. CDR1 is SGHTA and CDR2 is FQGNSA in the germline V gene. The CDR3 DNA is TGTGCCAGCAGCTACCGACAGCAACAGTCGGGGGGCTACACCTTC. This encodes CASSYRQQQSGGYTF.

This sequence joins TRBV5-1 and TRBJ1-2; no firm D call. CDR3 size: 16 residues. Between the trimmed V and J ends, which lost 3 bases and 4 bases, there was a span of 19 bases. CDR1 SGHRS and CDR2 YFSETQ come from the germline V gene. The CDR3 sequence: CASSSMGRHQSYGYTF. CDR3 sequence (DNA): TGCGCCAGCAGCTCCATGGGCCGACATCAGAGCTATGGCTACACCTTC.

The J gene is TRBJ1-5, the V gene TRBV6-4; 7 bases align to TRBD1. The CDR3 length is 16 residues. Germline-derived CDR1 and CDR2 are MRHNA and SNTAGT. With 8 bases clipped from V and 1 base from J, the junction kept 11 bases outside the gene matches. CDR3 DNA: TGTGCCAGCCGGGCAGGGGGGAGTATGAGCAATCAGCCCCAGCATTTT. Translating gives CASRAGGSMSNQPQHF.

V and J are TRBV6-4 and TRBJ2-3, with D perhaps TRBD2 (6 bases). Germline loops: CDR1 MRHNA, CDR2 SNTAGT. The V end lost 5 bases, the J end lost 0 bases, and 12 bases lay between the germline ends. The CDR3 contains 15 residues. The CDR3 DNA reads TGTGCCAGCAGTAATCTGGCGGGGAGCACAGATACGCAGTATTTT. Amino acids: CASSNLAGSTDTQYF.